Listed below are T cell receptor beta chains from one sample, sequenced in a study of immune heterogeneity within non-small cell lung tumors. TCRdb called the multiplex PCR reads again in MiXCR, with one record for every CDR3 protein. This table holds over 8,000 distinct CDR3 sequences, around a sixth found once. The sample was lung tumor tissue. Every receptor here comes from a man between 40 and 49 years old with non-small cell lung cancer. Each CDR3 is given without its conserved first and last residue. Part of the rows lack a size; the others show once, few, many or a class for expanded clones.

v_call	j_call	clone_size	cdr3_aa
TRBV28	TRBJ2-3	.	ASSFSPRLAGSPHTDTQY
TRBV28	TRBJ1-5	.	AGQGGSQPQH
TRBV11-3	TRBJ2-7	medium-sized	ASSSGTGVYEQY
TRBV6-1	TRBJ1-1	medium-sized	ASREQGMNTEAF
TRBV3-1	TRBJ2-5	.	ASSYAPQETQY
TRBV12-3/TRBV12-4	TRBJ1-5	.	ASGNNQPQH
TRBV25-1	TRBJ1-4	many	ASSEYGGRGYEKLF
TRBV5-1	TRBJ1-3	many	ASSLQPGQGNTIY
TRBV9	TRBJ2-7	many	ASSGHPTDTYEQY
TRBV20-1	TRBJ1-6	medium-sized	SADRAGRSYNSPLH
TRBV5-1	TRBJ2-3	many	ASSKGTGGYDTQY
TRBV27	TRBJ1-1	medium-sized	ASSLFVNTEAF
TRBV6-1	TRBJ2-2	medium-sized	AVRGGRVDTGELF
TRBV7-9	TRBJ2-3	many	ASSLLGLGDTDTQY
TRBV15	TRBJ1-1	medium-sized	ATSRGQGSANTEAF
TRBV6-1	TRBJ1-1	medium-sized	ASRQGRLNTEAF
TRBV2	TRBJ2-2	many	ASTFEGQTNTGELF
TRBV18	TRBJ2-1	medium-sized	ASSPIRGGDGNEQF
TRBV6-4	TRBJ2-2	many	ASRDTSGGAEAGELF
TRBV6-2/TRBV6-3	TRBJ1-2	medium-sized	ASSWGSYGYT
TRBV5-8	TRBJ2-3	.	ASSRQSFDTQY
TRBV6-4	TRBJ1-6	.	ASSTGGLDSPLH
TRBV11-2	TRBJ2-3	medium-sized	ASSSTGTSGADTQY
TRBV2	TRBJ2-7	many	ASIRDGRSEQY
TRBV19	TRBJ2-2	.	ASSPPRSRGTANTGELF
TRBV6-1	TRBJ1-5	many	ASSDLQGASQPQH
TRBV20-1	TRBJ1-4	medium-sized	SARTRDGEKLF
TRBV29-1	TRBJ2-1	many	SVGYNEQF
TRBV28	TRBJ1-5	.	ASTPRTGANQPQH
TRBV30	TRBJ2-1	medium-sized	AWSAGTRGNEQF
TRBV5-1	TRBJ1-2	many	ASSLAGPPRIYT
TRBV7-3	TRBJ1-5	many	ASSLRFRGTRNQPQH
TRBV28	TRBJ2-3	medium-sized	ASSLSGSGLNADTQY
TRBV27	TRBJ2-1	many	ASRTGAVNEQF
TRBV5-8	TRBJ1-1	many	ASSLDGALNTEAF
TRBV4-3	TRBJ2-7	once	ASSQDAMSSYEQY
TRBV5-6	TRBJ1-2	few	ASSLGEGYGYT
TRBV5-1	TRBJ2-1	many	ASSFQGGDEQF
TRBV6-6	TRBJ2-1	many	ASSYGRLDEQF
TRBV20-1	TRBJ1-2	many	SARGSRTGRSNYGYT
TRBV4-2	TRBJ2-5	many	ASSPGTGWETQY
TRBV4-1	TRBJ1-2	many	ASSHLQKMGDRGNYGYT
TRBV2	TRBJ2-5	many	ASSASSGTETQY
TRBV5-1	TRBJ2-7	medium-sized	ASSLASGGAAYEQY
TRBV15	TRBJ1-1	few	ATGYGLTANTEAF
TRBV28	TRBJ1-2	once	TSSFPRDYGYT
TRBV3-1	TRBJ1-1	medium-sized	ASSQGPGGQGGLAF
TRBV28	TRBJ2-2	medium-sized	ATQTSLNTGELF
TRBV5-8	TRBJ2-3	many	ASSLGLLSTDTQY
TRBV12-3/TRBV12-4	TRBJ1-1	many	ASSFLGEGEAF
TRBV7-2	TRBJ1-1	medium-sized	ASSLDRDREAF
TRBV30	TRBJ2-5	many	ARGSSGSLGAGETQY
TRBV7-8	TRBJ1-6	many	ASSVQTRENSPLH
TRBV7-9	TRBJ1-4	many	ASSRDMTNEKLF
TRBV11-1	TRBJ2-5	many	ASTAGTSSQTQY
TRBV3-1	TRBJ1-1	many	ASSPYGGKAEAF
TRBV10-2	TRBJ1-3	many	ASSFGNTIY